Here is one TCR beta chain with its context. What it binds is unknown. The authors ran a second PCR of about 7 to 11 cycles using a sample-barcoded 5' primer and a J-beta primer mix. Each cDNA molecule carried a tag from a template-switch adaptor that contained 12 random nucleotides. Via MiXCR, TCRdb re-called the 5' RACE reads, giving one row per CDR3 protein. The table lists about 1,600,000 distinct CDR3 sequences, roughly 45% of them singletons. There were healthy Caucasian individuals from Russia, aged roughly 6 to 90, serving as donors. Extraction yielded at least 5 micrograms of total RNA per sample. The data were taken from a study of blood T cells in healthy people across ages. Study observations and caveats: Conclusively comparing naive with antigen-experienced cells was impossible with unsorted PBMCs.

Looked up from germline, CDR1 is MRHNA and CDR2 is SNTAGT. The CDR3 loop spans 11 amino acids. The sequence came from a woman under 30 in good health. The chain joins TRBV6-4 to TRBJ2-6; D is unresolved. Sequenced: blood. This CDR3 is CGDSGANVLTF. CDR3 coding DNA: TGTGGGGACTCTGGGGCCAACGTCCTGACTTTC.